Below are 2 T cell receptor beta chains sequenced from a single sample in a study of OX40 agonist ivuxolimab in advanced cancers. Sequencing used immunoSEQ multiplex PCR; TCRdb keeps in-frame clones, though not all of them. The sample lists fewer than 85,000 clones; approximately 92% were seen once. Sequencing was performed on CD4+ or CD8+ T cells sorted from blood, taken in a trial of the OX40 agonist ivuxolimab. Source of these receptors: an adult with an advanced solid tumor such as melanoma, head and neck, liver or kidney cancer.

The chain recombines TRBV18 with TRBJ2-1; D uncertain. Germline V lookup: CDR1 KGHSH, CDR2 LQKENI. Trimming stripped 5 bases from V and 6 bases from J, with 11 bases between. The CDR3 covers 13 residues. The CDR3 nucleotides read TGTGCCAGCTCAACTAAGTCCCGCAATGAGCAGTTCTTC. It codes for CASSTKSRNEQFF.

The chain links TRBV5-1 to TRBJ2-7; 8 positions agree with TRBD1. CDR3 length: 15 residues. The J segment lost 1 base and the V segment lost 4 bases, leaving 7 bases of the junction unmatched. The germline V gene has CDR1 SGHRS and CDR2 YFSETQ. The CDR3 reads CASSTLGTGSYEQYF. In DNA, the CDR3 is TGCGCCAGCAGCACCTTGGGGACAGGTTCCTACGAGCAGTACTTC.